This T cell receptor beta chain comes out of a study of blood T cells in healthy people across ages. General study results and limits: Long-lived and aged donors differed, with more naive CD4+ cells and higher diversity in the long-lived.

Alongside a J-beta primer mix, a sample-barcoded 5' primer served in a second PCR lasting roughly 6 to 11 cycles. All cDNA molecules were each tagged by a template-switch adaptor with 12 random nucleotides. In TCRdb, the 5' RACE reads were re-called with MiXCR into one record per CDR3 protein. The repertoire has around 690,000 distinct CDR3 sequences, roughly three fifths of them found once; the top ten carry roughly 34%. The count of this clonotype is one. Its antigen is not known. Germline loops: CDR1 KGHSH, CDR2 LQKENI. The length of the CDR3 is 16 residues. V was pared by 8 bases and J by 1 base, with 18 bases between.

The source of this sequence is a man in his fifties or sixties in good health. The chain employs TRBV18 and TRBJ2-1, with D perhaps matching TRBD2 (6 bases). The source material was blood. The CDR3 here is CASILAGGRSYNEQFF. Here the CDR3 DNA reads TGTGCCAGCATCTTGGCCGGGGGTAGATCCTACAATGAGCAGTTCTTC. The variable domain in full, with the rest retrieved from reference TRBV18 and TRBJ2-1, is NAGVMQNPRHLVRRRGQEARLRCSPMKGHSHVYWYRQLPEEGLKFMVYLQKENIIDESGMPKERFSAEFPKEGPSILRIQQVVRGDSAAYFCASILAGGRSYNEQFFGPGTRLTVL.